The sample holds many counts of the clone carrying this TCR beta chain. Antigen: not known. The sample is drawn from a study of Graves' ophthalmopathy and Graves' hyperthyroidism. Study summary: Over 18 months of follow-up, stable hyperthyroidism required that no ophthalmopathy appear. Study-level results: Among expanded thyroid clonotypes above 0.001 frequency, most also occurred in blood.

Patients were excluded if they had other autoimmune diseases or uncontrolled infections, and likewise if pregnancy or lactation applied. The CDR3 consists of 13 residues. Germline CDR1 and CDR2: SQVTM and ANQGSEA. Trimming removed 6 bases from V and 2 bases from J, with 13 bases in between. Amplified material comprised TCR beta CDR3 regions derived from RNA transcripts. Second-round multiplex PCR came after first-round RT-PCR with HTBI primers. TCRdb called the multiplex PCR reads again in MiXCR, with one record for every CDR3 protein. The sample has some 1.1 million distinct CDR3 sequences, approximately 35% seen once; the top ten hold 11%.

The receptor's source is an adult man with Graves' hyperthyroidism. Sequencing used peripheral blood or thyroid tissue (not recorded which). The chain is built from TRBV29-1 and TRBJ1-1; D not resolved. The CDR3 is CSVAEDPNTEAFF. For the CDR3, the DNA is TGCAGCGTCGCTGAAGACCCCAACACTGAAGCTTTCTTT. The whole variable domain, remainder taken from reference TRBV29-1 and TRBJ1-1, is SAVISQKPSRDICQRGTSLTIQCQVDSQVTMMFWYRQQPGQSLTLIATANQGSEATYESGFVIDKFPISRPNLTFSTLTVSNMSPEDSSIYLCSVAEDPNTEAFFGQGTRLTVV.